The TCR beta chain described here comes from a study of CD4+ T cells in melanoma. Study-wide findings and caveats: Neoantigen-specific CD4+ T cells in melanoma reportedly had diverse differentiation states. CD8+ T cell, macrophage and B cell function reportedly correlated with neoantigen-specific CD4+ T cells.

Here immunoSEQ multiplex PCR was the method, and the copy in TCRdb shows in-frame clones only, minus some. The table lists 18,000 or so clones, 81% of them singletons. A note on this clone: As yet, its antigen is unknown.

The CDR3 is 13 residues long. CDR1 and CDR2 (germline): LNHDA, SQIVND (reference sequence). The junction had 4 bases not matched to a gene; V was cut back by 7 bases and J by 4 bases. The chain is built from TRBV19 and TRBJ1-5; 7 nucleotides match TRBD1. This sequence originates from a human donor with melanoma. The sample taken for sequencing was cells from a culture (not recorded whether cultured in vitro). The CDR3 DNA sequence: TGTGCCAGTAAGGGACAGCCAAATCAGCCCCAGCATTTT. This codes for CASKGQPNQPQHF.